This passage covers 23 T cell receptor beta chains from one sample sequenced in a study of CD8+ T cells in alopecia areata. cDNA reverse transcribed from extracted RNA served as the sequencing template. Here immunoSEQ multiplex PCR was the method, and the copy in TCRdb shows in-frame clones only, minus some. The sample has about 82,000 clones, roughly 47% seen once. The sequenced material came from NKG2D-high CD8+ T cells sorted from blood. These receptor sequences come from a human donor with alopecia areata.

The J gene is TRBJ2-7, the V gene TRBV29-1; the D is unclear. The germline V gene has CDR1 SQVTM and CDR2 ANQGSEA. CDR3 length equals 12 residues. Trimming took off 7 bases at V and 3 bases at J, with 13 bases between the two ends. DNA of the CDR3: TGCAGCGCAAGCTCCGAGGACTACGAGCAGTACTTC. Translating it yields CSASSEDYEQYF.

This clone was picked up a small number of times. The gene calls are TRBV28 and TRBJ2-2; D perhaps matches TRBD2 (5 bases). This CDR3 has 16 residues. CDR1 is MDHEN and CDR2 is SYDVKM in the germline V gene. The V end lost 3 bases, the J end lost 0 bases, and 11 bases lay between the germline ends. The CDR3 region has the DNA TGTGCCAGCAGTTTTGCGGGCACAGCGAACACCGGGGAGCTGTTTTTT. This sequence encodes CASSFAGTANTGELFF.

This clone was observed a handful of times. The chain carries TRBV29-1 and TRBJ2-1; D possibly corresponds to TRBD2 (5 bases). Looked up from germline, CDR1 is SQVTM and CDR2 is ANQGSEA. The CDR3 runs 15 residues. Trimming shortened V by 3 bases and J by 0 bases, and 12 bases separated the two germline ends. CDR3 region: CSVERADNSYNEQFF. The CDR3 DNA is TGCAGCGTTGAGCGGGCAGACAACTCCTACAATGAGCAGTTCTTC.

This clone was observed a handful of times. The V call is TRBV5-4, the J call TRBJ2-3; D uncertain. This CDR3 contains 12 residues. V lost 4 bases and J lost 5, with 8 bases in between. Germline values: CDR1 SGHNT, CDR2 YYREEE (reference sequence). The CDR3 DNA sequence: TGTGCCAGCAGCGCGTCCGGAGATACGCAGTATTTT. Protein: CASSASGDTQYF.

This clone has more than one count but fewer than ten. V is TRBV11-2 and J is TRBJ2-4; D unclear. This CDR3 is built from 11 residues. The V end was cut by 5 bases, the J end by 7 bases, with 6 bases between. Germline CDR1 SGHAT, CDR2 FQNNGV. The CDR3 coding sequence is TGTGCCAGCAGCGGTGCGAACATTCAGTACTTC. It is translated as CASSGANIQYF.

V and J are TRBV30 and TRBJ2-1, with 9 nucleotides matching TRBD2. Looked up from germline, CDR1 is GTSNPN and CDR2 is SVGIG (reference sequence). V was pared by 1 base and J by 4 bases, with 8 bases of the junction left unmatched. The CDR3 covers 16 residues. The CDR3 coding sequence is TGTGCCTGGAGTGCTACTTTAGCGGGAGTGTACAATGAGCAGTTCTTC. Amino acids: CAWSATLAGVYNEQFF.

This clone was detected only once. The rearrangement uses TRBV27 and TRBJ2-1; D ambiguous. V was cut by 6 bases and J by 8 bases, with 17 bases left in between. The CDR3 length is 14 residues. Looked up from germline, CDR1 is MNHEY and CDR2 is SMNVEV (reference sequence). The chain's CDR3 is CASRRFGSIDEQFF. DNA of the CDR3: TGTGCCAGCAGGAGGTTTGGGTCGATTGATGAGCAGTTCTTC.

The rearrangement uses TRBV21-1 and TRBJ2-5. The DNA end favors TRBJ2-7, so the J call may be wrong. TRBV21-1 is a known pseudogene. The CDR3 is 12 residues long. The CDR3 loop is CLHRGRVYEQYF. In nucleotides, the CDR3 is TGTCTCCACCGGGGGCGGGTCTACGAGCAGTACTTC.

Worth noting for this clone: The sample contains more than one DNA sequence encoding this CDR3. The V gene is TRBV5-6, the J gene TRBJ2-7; D gene uncertain. With 1 base removed from V and 7 bases from J, the gap between germline ends came to 6 bases. Germline loops: CDR1 SGHDT, CDR2 YYEEEE. This CDR3 region has 11 residues. Here the CDR3 DNA reads TGTGCCAGCAGCTTGAGTCGGGAGCAGTACTTC. Amino acid sequence: CASSLSREQYF.

The V gene is TRBV5-1, the J gene TRBJ2-2; 7 nucleotides align to TRBD2. V was clipped by 4 bases and J by 4 bases; unmatched bases: 1. The CDR3 length is 13 residues. Germline V gives CDR1 SGHRS, CDR2 YFSETQ. CDR3 bases: TGCGCCAGCAGCACGGGAGGCACCGGGGAGCTGTTTTTT. This encodes CASSTGGTGELFF.

The rearrangement joins TRBV29-1 to TRBJ1-2, with D perhaps matching TRBD1 (5 bases). The CDR3 totals 11 residues. CDR1 and CDR2 from the germline V gene are SQVTM and ANQGSEA. V was trimmed by 7 bases and J by 4 bases, leaving 10 bases between them. In DNA form, the CDR3 reads TGCAGCGCCGACAGCCTCTATGGCTACACCTTC. Translation: CSADSLYGYTF.

This sequence joins TRBV2 and TRBJ1-2, with TRBD1 matching 7 bases. With V trimmed by 4 bases and J by 0 bases, 11 bases remained unmatched. Germline V gene sequence: CDR1 SNHLY, CDR2 FYNNEI. The CDR3 is made up of 17 amino acids. The CDR3: CASSGDSSSPANYGYTF. DNA for the CDR3: TGTGCCAGCAGTGGGGACAGCTCAAGCCCTGCTAACTATGGCTACACCTTC.

The rearrangement joins TRBV4-1 to TRBJ2-7; D not certain. Trimming took 4 bases from V and 6 from J, leaving 13 bases between them. Germline V gene data show CDR1 as MGHRA and CDR2 as YSYEKL. The length of the CDR3 is 13 residues. The CDR3 reads CASSPTSSGEQYF. The CDR3 nucleotides read TGCGCCAGCAGCCCTACCTCGTCGGGCGAGCAGTACTTC.

V usage is TRBV4-1 and J usage is TRBJ1-1, with unresolved D. Trimming stripped 4 bases from V and 7 bases from J, with 25 bases between. The CDR3 totals 17 residues. The germline V gene has CDR1 MGHRA and CDR2 YSYEKL. CDR3 protein: CASSPEIGESALREAFF. The CDR3 DNA sequence: TGCGCCAGCAGCCCCGAAATCGGGGAATCTGCGCTCCGTGAAGCTTTCTTT.

This chain joins TRBV7-9 and TRBJ2-5; weak D call: TRBD1 (7 bases). This CDR3 region has 12 residues. Germline V gene lookup returns CDR1 SEHNR and CDR2 FQNEAQ (reference sequence). V shed 7 bases and J shed 5 bases, with 11 bases lying between them. The CDR3 region has the DNA TGTGCCAGCACAGGGGGACTGGAGACCCAGTACTTC. Its protein is CASTGGLETQYF.

The rearrangement links TRBV28 to TRBJ2-7, with 7 bases fitting TRBD2. CDR1 MDHEN and CDR2 SYDVKM come from the germline V gene. Unmatched junction bases numbered 9, after V lost 7 bases and J lost 0 bases. The CDR3 extends over 15 amino acids. CDR3 nucleotides: TGTGCCAGCACGCCCACCGGGACTAACTCCTACGAGCAGTACTTC. Translating it yields CASTPTGTNSYEQYF.

V and J are TRBV6-6 and TRBJ2-1; 8 nucleotides align to TRBD2. The CDR3 covers 15 residues. The trim removed 2 bases at V and 7 bases at J, leaving 7 bases unmatched. Germline CDR1 reads MNHNY; CDR2 reads SVGAGI (reference sequence). This CDR3 reads CASSYTGGPMNEQFF. For the CDR3, the DNA is TGTGCCAGCAGTTACACGGGAGGGCCTATGAATGAGCAGTTCTTC.

This clone has a handful of counts. Different DNA sequences within this sample yield the same CDR3. The chain employs TRBV29-1 and TRBJ2-7; D unclear. This CDR3 region has 11 residues. Looked up from germline, CDR1 is SQVTM and CDR2 is ANQGSEA. The V and J ends lost 0 bases and 4 bases respectively, with 4 bases between them. The CDR3 nucleotides read TGCAGCGTTGAAGACCATTACGAGCAGTACTTC. Amino acids: CSVEDHYEQYF.

The chain joins TRBV14 to TRBJ2-1, with TRBD2 matching 8 bases. The CDR3 runs 18 residues. The V and J ends lost 1 base and 0 bases, in that order; junction bases with no gene match: 8. Per the germline V gene, CDR1 is SGHDN and CDR2 is FVKESK. The CDR3 reads CASSQGILADSSYNEQFF. The CDR3 nucleotides are TGTGCCAGCAGCCAAGGTATACTAGCGGATAGCTCCTACAATGAGCAGTTCTTC.

This clone was counted only a few times. This chain connects TRBV5-4 to TRBJ2-7; no clear D. The CDR3 runs 12 residues. The ends were cut back, 1 base at V and 2 bases at J, with 4 bases in the middle. The V gene's germline CDR1 is SGHNT and CDR2 YYREEE (reference sequence). The DNA for the CDR3 is TGTGCCAGCAGCTTGTTCCCCTACGAGCAGTACTTC. Its protein product is CASSLFPYEQYF.

The chain is built from TRBV29-1 and TRBJ2-1; 8 bases map to TRBD1. With V trimmed by 8 bases and J by 4 bases, 13 bases remained unmatched. The length of the CDR3 is 15 residues. Per the germline V gene, CDR1 is SQVTM and CDR2 is ANQGSEA. The CDR3 DNA reads TGCAGCACAGATTCGGGGGACAGGACTTACAATGAGCAGTTCTTC. Protein product: CSTDSGDRTYNEQFF.

The V gene is TRBV30, the J gene TRBJ2-5, with D perhaps TRBD2 (6 bases). The germline V gene encodes CDR1 GTSNPN and CDR2 SVGIG (reference sequence). V was cut by 3 bases and J by 5 bases, with 28 bases left in between. The CDR3 is 18 residues long. The CDR3 sequence is CAWRTPLYGTRGDETQYF. CDR3 nucleotides: TGTGCCTGGAGGACCCCCTTATATGGGACTCGAGGGGACGAGACCCAGTACTTC.

The chain employs TRBV27 and TRBJ2-1; TRBD2 matches 11 bases. Unmatched junction bases numbered 18, after V lost 9 bases and J lost 5 bases. CDR1 and CDR2 (germline): MNHEY, SMNVEV (reference sequence). This CDR3 is 18 amino acids long. CDR3 amino acids: CASRTSGFWRGQDNEQFF. The CDR3 region has the DNA TGTGCCAGTCGGACTAGCGGGTTCTGGCGGGGACAGGACAATGAGCAGTTCTTC.